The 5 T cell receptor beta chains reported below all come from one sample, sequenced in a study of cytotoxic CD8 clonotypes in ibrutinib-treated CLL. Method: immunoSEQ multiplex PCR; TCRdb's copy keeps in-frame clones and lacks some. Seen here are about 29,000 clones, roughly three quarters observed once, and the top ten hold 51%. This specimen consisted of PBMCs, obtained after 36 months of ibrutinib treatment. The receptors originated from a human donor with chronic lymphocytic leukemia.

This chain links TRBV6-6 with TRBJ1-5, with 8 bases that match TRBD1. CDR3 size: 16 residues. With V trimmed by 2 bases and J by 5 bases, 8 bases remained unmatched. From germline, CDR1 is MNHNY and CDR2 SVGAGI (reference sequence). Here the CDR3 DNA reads TGTGCCAGCAGTTACCCAGACAGGGGTGAAGATCAGCCCCAGCATTTT. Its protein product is CASSYPDRGEDQPQHF.

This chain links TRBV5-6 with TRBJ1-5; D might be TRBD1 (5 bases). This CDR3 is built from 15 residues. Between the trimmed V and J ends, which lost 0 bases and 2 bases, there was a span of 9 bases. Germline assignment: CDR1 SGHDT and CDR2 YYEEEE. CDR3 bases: TGTGCCAGCAGCTTGGATGGGGGAGGCAATCAGCCCCAGCATTTT. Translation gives CASSLDGGGNQPQHF.

CDR3 DNA: TGCAGTGCAGGAGGTACCTACGAGCAGTACTTC. Translation: CSAGGTYEQYF. The rearrangement uses TRBV20-1 and TRBJ2-7; TRBD2 is a possible D gene (5 bases). Trimming removed 6 bases from V and 2 bases from J, with 8 bases in between. Germline V lookup: CDR1 DFQATT, CDR2 SNEGSKA (reference sequence). The CDR3 contains 11 residues.

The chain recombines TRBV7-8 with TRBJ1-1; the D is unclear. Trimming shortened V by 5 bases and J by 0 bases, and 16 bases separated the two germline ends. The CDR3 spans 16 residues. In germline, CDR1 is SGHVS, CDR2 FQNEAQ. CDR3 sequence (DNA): TGTGCCAGCAGCCAATATCCGAGCGGTTTGAACACTGAAGCTTTCTTT. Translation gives CASSQYPSGLNTEAFF.

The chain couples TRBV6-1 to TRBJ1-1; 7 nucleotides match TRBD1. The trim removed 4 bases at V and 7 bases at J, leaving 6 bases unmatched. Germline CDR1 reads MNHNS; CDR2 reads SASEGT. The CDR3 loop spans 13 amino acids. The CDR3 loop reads CASSGQGTREAFF. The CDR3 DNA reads TGTGCCAGCAGTGGACAGGGTACGCGTGAAGCTTTCTTT.